This TCR beta chain appears in the sequencing data of a study of identical twins. General study findings and limits: Memory repertoires showed no such pattern, whereas abundant cord blood beta clonotypes carried fewer insertions.

A single record per CDR3 protein comes from TCRdb applying MiXCR to the 5' RACE reads. The sample includes 1.5 million to 2 million distinct CDR3 sequences, roughly 35% of them seen just once. As concerns this clonotype: Its antigen is unidentified.

V shed 1 base, J shed 4 bases, and the junction held 2 bases outside the gene matches. Germline V CDR1 and CDR2: LGHDT, YNNKEL (reference sequence). This CDR3 contains 15 residues. The chain carries TRBV3-1 and TRBJ1-4; the match to TRBD1 covers 8 bases. Sequencing was done on a sample of cord blood. The receptor was derived from a newborn girl in good health. The CDR3 DNA reads TGTGCCAGCAGCCAAGGGACAGGGTATAATGAAAAACTGTTTTTT. It is translated as CASSQGTGYNEKLFF.